Listed below are T cell receptor beta chains from one sample, sequenced in a study of shared clonotypes between healthy human individuals. Assay used: immunoSEQ multiplex PCR; TCRdb lists only in-frame clones, some missing. There are fewer than 850,000 clones in the sample; roughly 87% occur only once, and 34% lies in the top ten. Sequenced input: memory CD8+ T cells from PBMCs. These receptors were obtained from a man aged 18 to 35 in good health. Some clones in this sample may be carry-over from other donors' samples. Each CDR3 is given with its conserved first and last residue. D genes are given only for firm matches. Rows give clone size only sometimes, using once, few, many, or a class for an expanded clone.

clone_size,v_call,j_call,d_call,cdr3_aa,cdr3_nt
-,TRBV28,TRBJ2-2,TRBD2,CASSSPRELAGAGELFF,TGTGCCAGCAGTTCTCCGAGGGAACTAGCGGGAGCTGGGGAGCTGTTTTTT
once,TRBV2,TRBJ1-5,-,CASSPRGGIVSNQPQHF,TGTGCCAGCAGTCCCAGAGGGGGGATAGTTAGCAATCAGCCCCAGCATTTT
-,TRBV9,TRBJ2-7,-,CASSVEEVGGPYEQYF,TGTGCCAGCAGCGTAGAGGAGGTTGGGGGGCCCTACGAGCAGTACTTC
few,TRBV19,TRBJ1-1,TRBD1,CASSPRTGLTEAFF,TGTGCCAGTAGTCCAAGGACAGGGCTAACTGAAGCTTTCTTT
-,TRBV4-1,TRBJ1-6,-,CASSQEPGDANSPLHF,TGCGCCAGCAGCCAGGAGCCCGGGGACGCTAATTCACCCCTCCACTTT
-,TRBV6-6,TRBJ2-7,-,CASSSSLDEQYF,TGTGCCAGCAGCTCCTCCCTAGACGAGCAGTACTTC
-,TRBV7-9,TRBJ1-2,-,CASSLGQANYGYTF,TGTGCCAGCAGCTTGGGACAAGCGAACTATGGCTACACCTTC
-,TRBV7-2,TRBJ1-4,-,CASSGAGRLFF,TGTGCCAGCAGCGGCGCAGGGAGGCTGTTTTTT
-,TRBV7-9,TRBJ2-7,-,CASSHSQGPHYEQYF,TGTGCCAGCAGTCATTCACAGGGACCCCACTACGAGCAGTACTTC
-,TRBV7-9,TRBJ1-5,-,CASSLSAGEGQPQHF,TGTGCCAGCAGCTTATCGGCAGGGGAGGGTCAGCCCCAGCATTTT
-,TRBV7-9,TRBJ2-7,TRBD1,CASSIGERQGRLREQYF,TGTGCCAGCAGCATCGGTGAAAGACAGGGGAGGCTACGGGAGCAGTACTTC
-,TRBV2,TRBJ1-1,-,CASSEAAGWTEAFF,TGTGCCAGCAGTGAAGCGGCAGGGTGGACTGAAGCTTTCTTT
-,TRBV4-3,TRBJ1-1,TRBD1,CASSQDLAAGGVYTEAFF,TGCGCCAGCAGCCAAGACCTTGCGGCAGGGGGAGTTTACACTGAAGCTTTCTTT
once,TRBV4-1,TRBJ2-2,-,CASSLPRTGELFF,TGCGCCAGCAGCTTACCCCGCACCGGGGAGCTGTTTTTT
few,TRBV4-2,TRBJ2-2,-,CASSQFLGEGGELFF,TGTGCCAGCAGCCAATTCCTTGGCGAGGGCGGGGAGCTGTTTTTT
once,TRBV28,TRBJ1-1,TRBD1,CASSPTGQGAADTEAFF,TGTGCCAGCAGCCCGACGGGACAGGGGGCCGCGGACACTGAAGCTTTCTTT
-,TRBV5-1,TRBJ2-1,-,CASSLLQLYNEQFF,TGCGCCAGCAGCTTGTTGCAGCTCTACAATGAGCAGTTCTTC
-,TRBV29-1,TRBJ2-7,-,CSVEGGQSYEQYF,TGCAGCGTTGAAGGGGGACAAAGCTACGAGCAGTACTTC
-,TRBV16,TRBJ1-1,-,CASSQSGVFGTEAFF,TGTGCCAGCAGCCAATCGGGGGTGTTCGGAACTGAAGCTTTCTTT
-,TRBV5-1,TRBJ2-7,TRBD2,CASSLGGLAGGEQYF,TGCGCCAGCAGCTTGGGGGGACTAGCGGGAGGAGAGCAGTACTTC
few,TRBV9,TRBJ1-1,-,CASSALRNTEAFF,TGTGCCAGCAGCGCCCTCCGGAACACTGAAGCTTTCTTT
once,TRBV27,TRBJ1-5,-,CASSTSHGEIDQPQHF,TGTGCCAGCAGCACTAGTCACGGGGAAATAGATCAGCCCCAGCATTTT
-,TRBV30,TRBJ2-3,TRBD2,CACGQREYTDTQYF,TGTGCCTGTGGACAGCGGGAGTACACAGATACGCAGTATTTT
-,TRBV7-9,TRBJ1-4,-,CASSLAGREKLFF,TGTGCCAGCAGCTTAGCGGGACGCGAAAAACTGTTTTTT
-,TRBV6-5,TRBJ2-7,TRBD1,CASSTRQGAYEQYF,TGTGCCAGCAGTACTAGACAGGGGGCCTACGAGCAGTACTTC
-,TRBV7-8,TRBJ1-4,-,CASSPDPWGNEKLFF,TGTGCCAGCAGCCCGGACCCTTGGGGTAATGAAAAACTGTTTTTT
-,TRBV4-1,TRBJ2-3,TRBD2,CASSQSGLGREGDTQYF,TGCGCCAGCAGCCAGAGTGGTCTAGGACGGGAGGGAGATACGCAGTATTTT
-,TRBV4-1,TRBJ2-2,-,CASSHHTGELFF,TGCGCCAGCAGCCATCACACCGGGGAGCTGTTTTTT
-,TRBV7-3,TRBJ2-1,-,CASSPGRWLVNNEQFF,TGTGCCAGCAGCCCAGGACGGTGGCTAGTAAACAATGAGCAGTTCTTC
once,TRBV9,TRBJ2-4,TRBD1,CASSPSTDRVGGNIQYF,TGTGCCAGCAGCCCAAGTACCGACAGGGTTGGGGGAAACATTCAGTACTTC
-,TRBV6-1,TRBJ2-7,-,CASSERVDGPSYEQYF,TGTGCCAGCAGTGAACGCGTGGACGGACCATCCTACGAGCAGTACTTC
-,TRBV7-9,TRBJ2-1,TRBD2,CASSPTSGTYNEQFF,TGTGCCAGCAGCCCTACTAGCGGGACCTACAATGAGCAGTTCTTC
-,TRBV7-9,TRBJ1-2,-,CASRPTGTSWGYTF,TGTGCCAGCAGACCGACAGGTACCTCCTGGGGCTACACCTTC
-,TRBV4-2,TRBJ1-1,TRBD1,CASSQEVRGAEAFF,TGTGCCAGCAGCCAAGAGGTCAGGGGGGCTGAAGCTTTCTTT
-,TRBV2,TRBJ1-4,TRBD1,CAIHEGAAEGKLFF,TGTGCCATACACGAGGGGGCGGCAGAGGGAAAACTGTTTTTT
-,TRBV7-9,TRBJ2-2,TRBD2,CASSLPGLAVANTGELFF,TGTGCCAGCAGCTTACCGGGACTAGCGGTAGCGAACACCGGGGAGCTGTTTTTT
-,TRBV2,TRBJ2-3,-,CASSPYRADTQYF,TGTGCCAGCAGTCCCTACAGGGCGGATACGCAGTATTTT
-,TRBV19,TRBJ2-7,-,CASSESFSHRIYEQYF,TGTGCCAGTAGCGAATCATTTTCCCACAGGATCTACGAGCAGTACTTC
-,TRBV5-6,TRBJ1-5,-,CASSKRNRPQHF,TGTGCCAGCAGCAAACGAAATCGGCCCCAGCATTTT
-,TRBV28,TRBJ1-1,-,CASSSQVGAEAFF,TGTGCCAGCAGTTCACAGGTGGGGGCTGAAGCTTTCTTT
-,TRBV27,TRBJ2-7,TRBD1,CASSSHPGQDPYEQYF,TGTGCCAGCAGTTCCCACCCGGGACAGGACCCCTACGAGCAGTACTTC
-,TRBV4-1,TRBJ2-1,-,CASSPPLVLLGGDNEQFF,TGCGCCAGCAGCCCGCCATTAGTCCTACTAGGGGGGGACAATGAGCAGTTCTTC
-,TRBV4-3,TRBJ2-3,TRBD1,CASSLRTGGPRTDTQYF,TGCGCCAGCAGCCTCCGAACAGGGGGCCCCCGCACAGATACGCAGTATTTT
-,TRBV27,TRBJ2-7,-,CASSFGRSYEQYF,TGTGCCAGCAGTTTTGGACGGTCCTACGAGCAGTACTTC
many,TRBV7-8,TRBJ1-1,TRBD1,CASSLAITGDTEAFF,TGTGCCAGCAGCTTAGCGATCACAGGGGACACTGAAGCTTTCTTT
-,TRBV27,TRBJ1-5,TRBD1,CASRPGGSNQPQHF,TGTGCCAGCAGACCAGGGGGCTCCAATCAGCCCCAGCATTTT
-,TRBV6-4,TRBJ2-3,TRBD1,CASSGAGTGADTQYF,TGTGCCAGCAGTGGGGCCGGGACAGGGGCAGATACGCAGTATTTT
-,TRBV7-8,TRBJ2-7,-,CASSFRDYEQYF,TGTGCCAGCAGCTTCCGGGACTACGAGCAGTACTTC
-,TRBV14,TRBJ1-2,TRBD1,CASSQDLAGGPWHGYTF,TGTGCCAGCAGCCAAGATCTGGCAGGGGGCCCATGGCATGGCTACACCTTC
-,TRBV19,TRBJ1-5,TRBD1,CASSSTGGWDQPQHF,TGTGCCAGTAGTAGTACAGGGGGCTGGGATCAGCCCCAGCATTTT
-,TRBV28,TRBJ2-1,-,CASSYWGEQFF,TGTGCCAGCAGTTACTGGGGGGAGCAGTTCTTC